One and the same sample provided the 22 T cell receptor beta chains below, sequenced in a study of shared clonotypes between healthy human individuals. Measured with immunoSEQ multiplex PCR; TCRdb has only the in-frame clones, and not every one. The top ten clones hold roughly 0.15% of a sample with about 2,500,000 clones, more than 80% of them seen once. The sample consisted of naive CD4+ T cells sorted from blood. As for subset: CD45RA+ positively selected. The source is a man between 18 and 29 years old in good health.

The chain has TRBV5-1 and TRBJ1-1, with D tentatively TRBD1 (6 bases). The CDR3 is 14 residues long. The germline V gene encodes CDR1 SGHRS and CDR2 YFSETQ. Trimming cost V 2 bases and J 6 bases, with 14 bases left between them. The CDR3 DNA reads as TGCGCCAGCAGCTTCGGGGGGCAAGCGTCTGAAGCTTTCTTT. It translates to CASSFGGQASEAFF.

The chain joins TRBV5-1 to TRBJ2-2; the D is unclear. Trimming stripped 4 bases from V and 7 bases from J, with 17 bases between. This CDR3 comprises 15 residues. Per the germline V gene, CDR1 is SGHRS and CDR2 is YFSETQ. The CDR3 DNA reads TGCGCCAGCAGCCTTGGACCCTCCAACGGCGGGGAGCTGTTTTTT. Encoded protein: CASSLGPSNGGELFF.

The CDR3 protein is CASSSWAGAETQYF. The DNA of the CDR3 is TGTGCCAGCAGCTCATGGGCGGGAGCCGAGACCCAGTACTTC. The V and J genes are TRBV7-2 and TRBJ2-5; 7 bases align to TRBD2. The CDR3 has 14 residues. Germline values: CDR1 SGHTA, CDR2 FQGNSA. V was pared by 4 bases and J by 5 bases, with 7 bases of the junction left unmatched.

This sequence joins TRBV7-9 and TRBJ1-4; 8 bases fit TRBD1. CDR3 length: 13 amino acids. Germline assignment: CDR1 SEHNR and CDR2 FQNEAQ (reference sequence). The V and J ends lost 2 bases and 8 bases, in that order; junction bases with no gene match: 1. CDR3 coding DNA: TGTGCCAGCAGCTTAACAGGGGGAGAAAAACTGTTTTTT. The encoded protein is CASSLTGGEKLFF.

This chain links TRBV6-6 with TRBJ2-7; TRBD2 matches 8 bases. CDR3 length: 14 residues. V gave up 7 bases and J gave up 0 bases; unmatched junction bases: 5. Germline V gene sequence: CDR1 MNHNY, CDR2 SVGAGI (reference sequence). CDR3 region: CASNLAGSSYEQYF. CDR3 DNA: TGTGCCAGCAACCTAGCGGGCTCCTCCTACGAGCAGTACTTC.

The CDR3 here is CAISPSVGGGINTEAFF. Written as DNA, the CDR3 is TGTGCCATCAGCCCCTCGGTAGGCGGGGGGATAAACACTGAAGCTTTCTTT. This rearrangement joins TRBV10-3 to TRBJ1-1; TRBD1 is a possible D gene (5 bases). Germline V CDR1 and CDR2: ENHRY, SYGVKD. The V and J ends lost 6 bases and 2 bases respectively, with 22 bases between them. This CDR3 has 17 amino acids.

This chain links TRBV4-1 with TRBJ2-1, with TRBD2 identical over 10 bases. Per germline, CDR1 MGHRA and CDR2 YSYEKL. CDR3 length: 17 residues. V gave up 1 base and J gave up 9 bases; unmatched junction bases: 12. The CDR3 DNA is TGCGCCAGCAGCCAAGTTATCCTCGCTAGCGGGAGAGCTGAGCAGTTCTTC. The encoded protein is CASSQVILASGRAEQFF.

With regard to this clone: The identical CDR3 is also encoded by other nucleotide sequences in the sample. The chain has TRBV4-3 and TRBJ2-5; 7 nucleotides line up with TRBD1. Germline-derived CDR1 and CDR2 are LGHNA and YSLEER. CDR3 length: 14 residues. V was pared by 0 bases and J by 5 bases, with 3 bases of the junction left unmatched. The CDR3 DNA is TGCGCCAGCAGCCAAGATAGGGGGCCGGAGACCCAGTACTTC. Its protein product is CASSQDRGPETQYF.

In DNA, the CDR3 is TGTGCCAGCAGTTCGACAGGATTCTCCTCCTACGAGCAGTACTTC. This sequence encodes CASSSTGFSSYEQYF. The chain recombines TRBV28 with TRBJ2-7; weak D call: TRBD1 (6 bases). Germline CDR1 reads MDHEN; CDR2 reads SYDVKM. This CDR3 comprises 15 residues. V was cut by 4 bases and J by 0 bases, with 13 bases left in between.

In DNA form, the CDR3 reads TGTGCCAGCAGCCCTGACAGATCAAATGGCTACACCTTC. It yields the protein CASSPDRSNGYTF. The genes are TRBV5-4 and TRBJ1-2, with a weak D call TRBD1 (5 bases). Trimming took off 4 bases at V and 6 bases at J, with 13 bases between the two ends. The CDR3 runs 13 residues. Germline CDR1 and CDR2: SGHNT and YYREEE (reference sequence).

V is TRBV5-1 and J is TRBJ1-1; no firm D call. Germline V gives CDR1 SGHRS, CDR2 YFSETQ. V was clipped by 2 bases and J by 1 base, with 9 bases between them. CDR3 length: 14 residues. The CDR3 here is CASSFSSGNTEAFF. In DNA, the CDR3 is TGCGCCAGCAGCTTTAGTTCAGGGAACACTGAAGCTTTCTTT.

This clone has a handful of counts. This chain joins TRBV14 and TRBJ1-1; D call uncertain. The CDR3 runs 13 residues. V lost 3 bases and J lost 2, with 7 bases in between. Germline-derived CDR1 and CDR2 are SGHDN and FVKESK. The CDR3 DNA follows: TGTGCCAGCAGCCATAACAGCAACACTGAAGCTTTCTTT. This codes for CASSHNSNTEAFF.

The chain links TRBV29-1 to TRBJ2-7; TRBD1 agrees at 7 bases. The V segment lost 6 bases and the J segment 0 bases; nucleotides outside the gene matches: 8. The CDR3 totals 14 residues. Germline V gives CDR1 SQVTM, CDR2 ANQGSEA. The CDR3 is CSVLWDSRSYEQYF. CDR3 nucleotide sequence: TGCAGCGTATTATGGGACAGTCGCTCCTACGAGCAGTACTTC.

CDR3 loop: CASKSSDSLNEKLFF. The DNA of the CDR3 is TGTGCCAGCAAGTCGTCGGACAGCCTTAATGAAAAACTGTTTTTT. The rearrangement joins TRBV2 to TRBJ1-4, with a weak D call TRBD1 (6 bases). V lost 7 bases and J 4 bases, leaving 16 bases between the germline ends. This CDR3 region has 15 residues. CDR1 is SNHLY, CDR2 FYNNEI, per germline.

CDR3 sequence: CASSELGQPTSTDTQYF. The CDR3 DNA follows: TGTGCCAGCAGTGAATTAGGGCAGCCAACTAGCACAGATACGCAGTATTTT. This chain connects TRBV2 to TRBJ2-3; the D is unclear. Germline-derived CDR1 and CDR2 are SNHLY and FYNNEI. This CDR3 comprises 17 residues. V lost 2 bases, J lost 0 bases, and 15 bases lay in between.

In DNA, the CDR3 is TGTGCCAGCAGTCCAAACGGACAGGGTGTATTTCTGGGTGAAAAACTGTTTTTT. Its translation is CASSPNGQGVFLGEKLFF. The J gene is TRBJ1-4, the V gene TRBV27, with 8 nucleotides matching TRBD1. V dropped 5 bases and J dropped 7; count of bases not matched to a gene: 18. The germline gives CDR1 MNHEY, CDR2 SMNVEV (reference sequence). The CDR3 has 18 residues.

This clone is a singleton in its sample. This sequence joins TRBV30 and TRBJ1-4; no reliable D call. Trimming cost V 5 bases and J 6 bases, with 10 bases left between them. The CDR3 spans 12 residues. Germline lookup yields CDR1 GTSNPN and CDR2 SVGIG (reference sequence). The CDR3 reads CAWESGYEKLFF. CDR3 nucleotide sequence: TGTGCCTGGGAGTCGGGATATGAAAAACTGTTTTTT.

The chain couples TRBV5-5 to TRBJ1-5; D is possibly TRBD1 (5 bases). CDR1 and CDR2 from the germline V gene are SGHKS and YYEKEE (reference sequence). CDR3 length: 16 amino acids. V lost 3 bases to trimming and J lost 2 bases, with 15 bases between them. The DNA for the CDR3 is TGTGCCAGCAGCTCGCAGGGTGTAGGTGGCAATCAGCCCCAGCATTTT. Its protein product is CASSSQGVGGNQPQHF.

V gene TRBV27 combines with J gene TRBJ2-2, with no clear D. The CDR3 has 13 residues. Per the germline V gene, CDR1 is MNHEY and CDR2 is SMNVEV (reference sequence). Trimming pared 6 bases from V and 1 base from J, leaving 6 bases between. The CDR3 here is CASRLMNTGELFF. In DNA, the CDR3 is TGTGCCAGCAGACTAATGAACACCGGGGAGCTGTTTTTT.

This chain links TRBV10-3 with TRBJ2-1; 9 bases line up with TRBD2. Germline V gene sequence: CDR1 ENHRY, CDR2 SYGVKD. Germline trimming cut 5 bases from V and 7 bases from J; bases unmatched to any gene: 6. CDR3 length: 14 residues. Written as DNA, the CDR3 is TGTGCCATCAGTACGGGACTAGCAGGGAATGAGCAGTTCTTC. Translated, it gives CAISTGLAGNEQFF.

V is TRBV6-1 and J is TRBJ2-6, with D uncertain. The CDR3 sequence is 17 residues long. Germline V gene data show CDR1 as MNHNS and CDR2 as SASEGT. The ends were cut back, 3 bases at V and 2 bases at J, with 14 bases in the middle. This CDR3 reads CASSDSRVGAGANVLTF. As DNA, the CDR3 is TGTGCCAGCAGTGACAGCCGGGTTGGGGCTGGGGCCAACGTCCTGACTTTC.

The rearrangement joins TRBV6-6 to TRBJ1-4, with D possibly TRBD1 on 6 matching bases. In germline, CDR1 is MNHNY, CDR2 SVGAGI (reference sequence). V was cut by 8 bases and J by 8 bases, with 15 bases left in between. This CDR3 is 13 amino acids long. CDR3 sequence reads: CASARGGFEKLFF. The CDR3 DNA is TGTGCCAGCGCAAGAGGGGGTTTCGAAAAACTGTTTTTT.